This T cell receptor (beta chain) was retrieved from a study of cytomegalovirus exposure and HLA in healthy donors. The CDR3 extends over 14 amino acids. Germline V gene data show CDR1 as MNHEY and CDR2 as SVGAGI. V was clipped by 2 bases and J by 2 bases, with 10 bases between them. PCR involved 60 Vbeta and 13 Jbeta primers. Assay used: immunoSEQ multiplex PCR; TCRdb lists only in-frame clones, some missing. The sample has 100,000 to 150,000 clones; roughly four fifths are singletons. Notes on this clone: Its cognate antigen is unknown.

Study results and caveats: The study dropped some indistinguishable V segments, TRBV6-2 and TRBV6-3 among them. Per a prior analysis, the majority of TCR beta V segments were productive roughly 87% or roughly 30% of the time.

Healthy people donating bone marrow made up the donors. Material: PBMCs. This receptor was taken from a boy younger than 18 in good health and CMV-seronegative. The chain employs TRBV6-5 and TRBJ2-7, with D possibly matching TRBD1 (6 bases). The CDR3 DNA sequence: TGTGCCAGCAGTTACCTCCCAGGGGCCTACGAGCAGTACTTC. Encoded protein: CASSYLPGAYEQYF.